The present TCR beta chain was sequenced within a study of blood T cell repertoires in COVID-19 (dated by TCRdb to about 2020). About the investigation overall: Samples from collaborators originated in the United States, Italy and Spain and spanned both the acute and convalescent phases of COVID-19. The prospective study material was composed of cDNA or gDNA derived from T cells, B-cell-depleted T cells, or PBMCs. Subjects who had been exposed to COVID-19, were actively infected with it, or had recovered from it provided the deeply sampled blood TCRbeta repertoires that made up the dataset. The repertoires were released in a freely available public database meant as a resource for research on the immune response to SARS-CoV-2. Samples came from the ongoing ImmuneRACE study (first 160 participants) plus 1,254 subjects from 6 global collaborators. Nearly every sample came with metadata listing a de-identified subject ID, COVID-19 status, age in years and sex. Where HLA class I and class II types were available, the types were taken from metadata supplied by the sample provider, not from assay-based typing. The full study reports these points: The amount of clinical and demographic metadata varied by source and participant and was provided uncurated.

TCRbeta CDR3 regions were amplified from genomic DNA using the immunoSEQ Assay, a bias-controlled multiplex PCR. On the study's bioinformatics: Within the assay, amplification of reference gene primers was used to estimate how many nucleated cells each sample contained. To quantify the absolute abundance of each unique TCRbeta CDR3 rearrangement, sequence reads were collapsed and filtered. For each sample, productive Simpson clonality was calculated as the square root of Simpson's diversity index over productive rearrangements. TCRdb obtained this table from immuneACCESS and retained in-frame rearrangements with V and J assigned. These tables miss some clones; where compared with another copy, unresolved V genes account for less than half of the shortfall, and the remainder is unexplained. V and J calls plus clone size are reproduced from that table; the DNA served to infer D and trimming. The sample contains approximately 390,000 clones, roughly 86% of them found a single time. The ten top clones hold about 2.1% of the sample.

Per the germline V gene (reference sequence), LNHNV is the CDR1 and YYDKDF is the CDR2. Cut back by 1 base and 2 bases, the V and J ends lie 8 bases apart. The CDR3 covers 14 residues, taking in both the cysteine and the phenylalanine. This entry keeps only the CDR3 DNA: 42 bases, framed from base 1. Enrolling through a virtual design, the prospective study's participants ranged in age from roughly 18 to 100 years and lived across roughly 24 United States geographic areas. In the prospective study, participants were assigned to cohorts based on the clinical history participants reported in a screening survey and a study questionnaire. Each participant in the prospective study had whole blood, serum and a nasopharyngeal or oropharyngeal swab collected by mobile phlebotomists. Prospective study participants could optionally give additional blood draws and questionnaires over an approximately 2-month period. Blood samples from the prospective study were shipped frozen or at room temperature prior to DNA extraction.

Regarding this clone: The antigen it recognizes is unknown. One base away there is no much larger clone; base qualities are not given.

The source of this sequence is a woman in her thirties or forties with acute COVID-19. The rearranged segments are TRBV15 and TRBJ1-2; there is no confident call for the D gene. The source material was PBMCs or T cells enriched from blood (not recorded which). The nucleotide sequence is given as TGTGCCACCAGCAGAGGACTCCCGAACTATGGCTACACCTTC. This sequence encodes CATSRGLPNYGYTF. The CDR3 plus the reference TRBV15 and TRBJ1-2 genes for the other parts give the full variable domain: DAMVIQNPRYQVTQFGKPVTLSCSQTLNHNVMYWYQQKSSQAPKLLFHYYDKDFNNEADTPDNFQSRRPNTSFCFLDIRSPGLGDTAMYLCATSRGLPNYGYTFGSGTRLTVV.